Below, 11 T cell receptor beta chains from the same sample are listed, as sequenced in a study of cytomegalovirus exposure and HLA in healthy donors. PCR used 60 Vbeta primers and 13 Jbeta primers. Method: immunoSEQ multiplex PCR; TCRdb's copy keeps in-frame clones and lacks some. The table lists roughly 140,000 clones, around 78% of them singletons. Sequencing input: PBMCs. Every receptor here comes from a woman between 18 and 30 years old in good health and CMV-seropositive.

V usage is TRBV2 and J usage is TRBJ1-2; tentative D call: TRBD1 (5 bases). Trimming removed 8 bases from V and 4 bases from J, with 20 bases in between. Per germline, CDR1 SNHLY and CDR2 FYNNEI. This CDR3 is built from 15 residues. The DNA for the CDR3 is TGTGCCAGCCTCCGGGGGGAGGGAAGGAGCTATGGCTACACCTTC. It specifies CASLRGEGRSYGYTF.

V usage is TRBV5-1 and J usage is TRBJ2-7; D ambiguous. The germline V and J ends were trimmed by 4 bases and 0 bases, with 14 bases remaining between them. The CDR3 is 15 residues long. Germline V CDR1 and CDR2: SGHRS, YFSETQ. DNA of the CDR3: TGCGCCAGCAGCCGCGAGCTCGGCGGCTCCTACGAGCAGTACTTC. It codes for CASSRELGGSYEQYF. The whole variable domain, filled in from reference TRBV5-1 and TRBJ2-7, reads KAGVTQTPRYLIKTRGQQVTLSCSPISGHRSVSWYQQTPGQGLQFLFEYFSETQRNKGNFPGRFSGRQFSNSRSEMNVSTLELGDSALYLCASSRELGGSYEQYFGPGTRLTVT.

This clone is a singleton in its sample. The rearrangement uses TRBV6-5 and TRBJ2-2; 8 bases agree with TRBD2. There are 14 residues in the CDR3. J lost 4 bases, V lost 6 bases, and 4 bases had no gene match. Germline CDR1 is MNHEY and CDR2 is SVGAGI. CDR3 loop: CASRPGGPTGELFF. Here the CDR3 DNA reads TGTGCCAGCAGACCGGGGGGGCCCACCGGGGAGCTGTTTTTT.

The rearrangement uses TRBV7-8 and TRBJ1-2; possibly TRBD1 for D (5 bases). This CDR3 spans 14 amino acids. Trimming stripped 0 bases from V and 8 bases from J, with 13 bases between. Germline assignment: CDR1 SGHVS and CDR2 FQNEAQ. The CDR3 loop is CASSLAPPDKGYTF. Here the CDR3 DNA reads TGTGCCAGCAGCTTAGCGCCCCCGGACAAGGGCTACACCTTC. Together with reference TRBV7-8 and TRBJ1-2, the CDR3 gives the full variable domain: GAGVSQSPRYKVAKRGQDVALRCDPISGHVSLFWYQQALGQGPEFLTYFQNEAQLDKSGLPSDRFFAERPEGSVSTLKIQRTQQEDSAVYLCASSLAPPDKGYTFGSGTRLTVV.

This chain connects TRBV6-4 to TRBJ2-2; no reliable D call. Germline-derived CDR1 and CDR2 are MRHNA and SNTAGT. V was shortened by 0 bases and J by 4 bases, with 9 bases between the two germline ends. This CDR3 has 15 residues. In nucleotides, the CDR3 is TGTGCCAGCAGTGACTCGAGCGAACCCACCGGGGAGCTGTTTTTT. Its protein product is CASSDSSEPTGELFF.

This sequence joins TRBV10-1 and TRBJ2-7, with D tentatively TRBD1 (5 bases). This CDR3 is 14 amino acids long. Germline loops: CDR1 WNHNN, CDR2 SYGVQD (reference sequence). Trimming took off 2 bases at V and 0 bases at J, with 8 bases between the two ends. The CDR3 reads CASSEGASSYEQYF. CDR3 nucleotides: TGCGCCAGCAGTGAGGGGGCGAGCTCCTACGAGCAGTACTTC.

The chain joins TRBV6-5 to TRBJ1-6; maybe TRBD1 (6 bases). V shed 4 bases and J shed 11 bases, with 9 bases lying between them. The CDR3 contains 12 residues. Germline assignment: CDR1 MNHEY and CDR2 SVGAGI. The DNA of the CDR3 is TGTGCCAGCAGTTTACAGGGCGCACCCCTCCACTTT. This sequence encodes CASSLQGAPLHF.

The J gene is TRBJ2-3, the V gene TRBV7-9, with D possibly being TRBD1 (5 bases). Germline CDR1 and CDR2: SEHNR and FQNEAQ (reference sequence). This CDR3 has 15 amino acids. Between the trimmed V and J ends, which lost 5 bases and 5 bases, there was a span of 17 bases. CDR3 sequence reads: CASSASQGQRDTQYF. DNA for the CDR3: TGTGCCAGCAGCGCTTCTCAGGGTCAGAGAGATACGCAGTATTTT.

The chain recombines TRBV14 with TRBJ2-5; 10 bases agree with TRBD2. Germline lookup yields CDR1 SGHDN and CDR2 FVKESK. This CDR3 has 14 amino acids. V lost 2 bases, J lost 6 bases, and 3 bases stayed unmatched. The CDR3 region has the DNA TGTGCCAGCAGCCAACTAGCGGGGGTAAAGACCCAGTACTTC. It codes for CASSQLAGVKTQYF.

This rearrangement joins TRBV19 to TRBJ2-5; the D gene is possibly TRBD2 (7 bases). The CDR3 is made up of 13 amino acids. CDR1 is LNHDA and CDR2 is SQIVND in the germline V gene (reference sequence). The ends were cut back, 5 bases at V and 7 bases at J, with 14 bases in the middle. CDR3 loop: CASSVGGQLTQYF. The CDR3, as DNA: TGTGCCAGTAGTGTCGGGGGGCAGCTGACCCAGTACTTC.

The V and J genes are TRBV27 and TRBJ2-1; 8 nucleotides match TRBD1. V was clipped by 4 bases and J by 8 bases; unmatched bases: 4. CDR1 and CDR2 from the germline V gene are MNHEY and SMNVEV (reference sequence). The length of the CDR3 is 13 residues. The CDR3 nucleotides read TGTGCCAGCAGTTCTACAGGGGGATATGAGCAGTTCTTC. It encodes CASSSTGGYEQFF.